This TCR beta chain was sequenced during a study of T cells after yellow fever vaccination. Study-wide background: SMART-Seq v4 Ultra Low Input handled preparation of low-cell-number fractions. Study results and caveats: There was a small share of clonotypes that showed up in both the CD4 and CD8 compartments.

TCRdb reprocessed the 5' RACE reads via MiXCR and lists one record per CDR3 protein. The sample carries just under 600,000 distinct CDR3 sequences, roughly 13% recorded once. In regard to this clonotype: Its antigen is not known.

This CDR3 contains 15 residues. CDR1 LNHDA and CDR2 SQIVND come from the germline V gene (reference sequence). V lost 7 bases, J lost 2 bases, and 15 bases lay in between. The V gene is TRBV19, the J gene TRBJ2-1; a possible D gene is TRBD2 (6 bases). Sequences were derived from PBMCs, sampled on the day of the yellow fever booster vaccination. The receptor was derived from a man younger than 40 who received the YFV17D yellow fever vaccine. CDR3 sequence reads: CASNPGGFTYNEQFF. In DNA form, the CDR3 reads TGTGCCAGTAACCCTGGGGGGTTTACCTACAATGAGCAGTTCTTC.